The sequence of this T cell receptor beta chain was determined in a study of CD8 T cells in ankylosing spondylitis. General study results and limits: The authors found the disease-linked clones to be CD8+ and relatively rare in peripheral blood. Blood from ankylosing spondylitis patients appeared to carry a characteristic roughly 8-variant TCR beta motif. Disease-associated clones were reportedly significantly overrepresented in matched ankylosing spondylitis synovial fluid.

Libraries of TCR beta came from quantitative 5'-RACE with molecular barcodes. TCRdb ran MiXCR on the 5' RACE reads and lists one entry per CDR3 protein. Of approximately 440,000 distinct CDR3 sequences in the sample, approximately 17% are singletons; the top ten hold around 0.92%. On this clonotype itself: Its cognate antigen is unknown.

The V gene lost 7 bases and the J gene lost 6 bases, with 12 bases spanning the gap. This CDR3 is 13 amino acids long. The germline CDR1 and CDR2 sequences are SEHNR and FQNEAQ (reference sequence). This TCR came from a male donor with ankylosing spondylitis. The chain combines TRBV7-9 with TRBJ2-2, with D maybe TRBD2 (5 bases). Sequenced: blood, either unsorted or a sorted T cell fraction (not recorded which). The CDR3 DNA follows: TGTGCCAGCATCGAGATCGGGGCCGGGGAGCTGTTTTTT. Residues: CASIEIGAGELFF.